This T cell receptor (beta chain) was observed in a study of cytomegalovirus exposure and HLA in healthy donors. In the PCR, 60 Vbeta and 13 Jbeta primers were used. Only in-frame clones appear in the TCRdb table, and some are missing; sequencing was by immunoSEQ multiplex PCR. Of approximately 150,000 clones in the sample, around 68% were seen once. The V gene end was trimmed by 7 bases and the J gene end by 0 bases; junction bases not matched to a gene: 5. Germline V gene data show CDR1 as MNHNS and CDR2 as SASEGT. This CDR3 has 14 amino acids. This clonotype originated in a man younger than 45 in good health and CMV-seropositive. Sequencing was performed on PBMCs. The chain is built from TRBV6-1 and TRBJ1-2, with 7 bases that match TRBD1. For the CDR3, the DNA is TGTGCCAGCACCCCGACAGGGCCTAACTATGGCTACACCTTC. Translating gives CASTPTGPNYGYTF.